Below are 10 T cell receptor beta chains sequenced from a single sample in a study of spatial heterogeneity in lung cancer. This sample's time point: sample taken at primary tumor resection. The sequenced material consisted of unsorted whole RNA from tumor, nontumor lung or frozen PBMC. TCRdb passed the 5' RACE reads through MiXCR, listing each CDR3 protein once. The sample includes approximately 82,000 distinct CDR3 sequences, roughly 13% of them seen just once. The sequences come from PBMCs, collected at surgery. Source of these receptors: a male donor with early-stage non-small cell lung cancer.

V usage is TRBV20-1 and J usage is TRBJ1-5; the match to TRBD1 covers 7 bases. The CDR3 runs 14 residues. CDR1 and CDR2 from the germline V gene are DFQATT and SNEGSKA (reference sequence). V was pared by 5 bases and J by 1 base, with 5 bases of the junction left unmatched. CDR3: CSAFQGGSNQPQHF. The CDR3 DNA reads TGCAGTGCTTTCCAGGGGGGAAGCAATCAGCCCCAGCATTTT.

V usage is TRBV18 and J usage is TRBJ2-2; TRBD1 aligns across 7 bases. Germline CDR1 and CDR2: KGHSH and LQKENI. V shed 5 bases and J 5 bases; nucleotides not matched to a gene: 8. This CDR3 spans 15 amino acids. The CDR3 nucleotides are TGTGCCAGCTCAGTGGAAGAGGGGGCGACCGGGGAGCTGTTTTTT. Its protein product is CASSVEEGATGELFF.

CDR3 DNA: TGTGCCAGCAGCTTTCGGGGGGCCGGCACAGATACGCAGTATTTT. Its translation is CASSFRGAGTDTQYF. The chain links TRBV7-9 to TRBJ2-3; the D gene is possibly TRBD2 (7 bases). Per germline, CDR1 SEHNR and CDR2 FQNEAQ (reference sequence). This CDR3 contains 15 residues. V lost 3 bases, J lost 1 base, and 11 bases lay in between.

This clonotype has more than one count but fewer than ten. The rearrangement uses TRBV20-1 and TRBJ1-1, with D perhaps TRBD1 (6 bases). Trimming took 6 bases from V and 0 from J, leaving 11 bases between them. This CDR3 is built from 13 residues. Germline lookup yields CDR1 DFQATT and CDR2 SNEGSKA (reference sequence). The CDR3 coding sequence is TGCAGTGCCTCCGACAGGATGAACACTGAAGCTTTCTTT. This codes for CSASDRMNTEAFF.

This clonotype occurred a few times. The rearrangement joins TRBV7-9 to TRBJ1-1, with no clear D. Trimming pared 6 bases from V and 11 bases from J, leaving 16 bases between. This CDR3 is built from 12 residues. Per the germline V gene, CDR1 is SEHNR and CDR2 is FQNEAQ (reference sequence). CDR3 bases: TGTGCCAGCAGTTCAGACACCCTCAGGGCTTTCTTT. This encodes CASSSDTLRAFF.

Notes on this clonotype: One end of the junction fails to match germline, which may point to a read error. This chain connects TRBV20-1 to TRBJ2-1; tentatively, D is TRBD2 (5 bases). This CDR3 region has 11 residues. Germline V CDR1 and CDR2: DFQATT, SNEGSKA (reference sequence). The CDR3 reads CSARDPPSLLF. For the CDR3, the DNA is TGCAGTGCTAGAGATCCCCCTAGCCTCCTCTTC.

This clonotype has at least ten counts. The chain has TRBV2 and TRBJ1-1; 10 nucleotides align to TRBD1. V shed 1 base and J 10 bases; nucleotides not matched to a gene: 9. The length of the CDR3 is 15 residues. CDR1 and CDR2 from the germline V gene are SNHLY and FYNNEI. This chain's CDR3 is CASSEEGQGRGGAFF. Here the CDR3 DNA reads TGTGCCAGCAGTGAAGAGGGACAGGGGAGGGGAGGAGCTTTCTTT. The whole variable domain, remainder taken from reference TRBV2 and TRBJ1-1, is EPEVTQTPSHQVTQMGQEVILRCVPISNHLYFYWYRQILGQKVEFLVSFYNNEISEKSEIFDDQFSVERPDGSNFTLKIRSTKLEDSAMYFCASSEEGQGRGGAFFGQGTRLTVV.

V gene TRBV20-1 combines with J gene TRBJ2-3; D gene uncertain. The CDR3 totals 14 residues. V was clipped by 6 bases and J by 3 bases, with 16 bases between them. Germline-derived CDR1 and CDR2 are DFQATT and SNEGSKA (reference sequence). In nucleotides, the CDR3 is TGCAGTGCCCGCTTGTTTATTGGAACAGATACGCAGTATTTT. It is translated as CSARLFIGTDTQYF.

This clonotype was found a few times. The chain joins TRBV29-1 to TRBJ1-1, with unresolved D. The CDR3 runs to 13 residues. Looked up from germline, CDR1 is SQVTM and CDR2 is ANQGSEA. V was cut by 6 bases and J by 6 bases, with 17 bases left in between. This chain's CDR3 is CSVRDGFDAEAFF. CDR3 DNA sequence: TGCAGCGTCCGTGACGGATTTGACGCTGAAGCTTTCTTT.

The rearrangement uses TRBV20-1 and TRBJ2-5, with 8 bases aligning to TRBD1. V gave up 3 bases and J gave up 2 bases; unmatched junction bases: 2. The CDR3 is 13 residues long. The germline CDR1 and CDR2 sequences are DFQATT and SNEGSKA (reference sequence). CDR3 sequence: CSASRGRQETQYF. The CDR3 region has the DNA TGCAGTGCTAGCAGGGGGCGTCAAGAGACCCAGTACTTC.